A single TCR beta chain is shown here with its context. Its antigen is not known. This sample is part of a study of read filtering for tumor transcriptome and immune sequencing. Study information: R-ISS stage counts were eight or nine for I, about 15 for II, six or seven for III.

Molecular barcoded adaptors covering alpha/delta and beta/gamma chains were used on around 400 ng RNA. Via MiXCR, TCRdb re-called the reads, giving one row per CDR3 protein. The profile shows some 22,000 distinct CDR3 sequences, less than 25% of them singletons. Per the germline V gene, CDR1 is MNHNY and CDR2 is SVGAGI (reference sequence). This CDR3 spans 14 amino acids. Trimming took 2 bases from V and 10 from J, leaving 15 bases between them. Study results and caveats: In IR-seq, single-read clonotypes were approximately 79% of clonotypes but around 4% of reads.

What was sequenced was a population of CD138-negative cells sorted from bone marrow. This chain links TRBV6-6 with TRBJ2-1; possible D gene TRBD2, 6 bases. This clonotype was sampled from a donor aged 40 or over with multiple myeloma. The CDR3 loop reads CASSYPITSIEQFF. The DNA of the CDR3 is TGTGCCAGCAGTTACCCCATTACTAGCATCGAGCAGTTCTTC.